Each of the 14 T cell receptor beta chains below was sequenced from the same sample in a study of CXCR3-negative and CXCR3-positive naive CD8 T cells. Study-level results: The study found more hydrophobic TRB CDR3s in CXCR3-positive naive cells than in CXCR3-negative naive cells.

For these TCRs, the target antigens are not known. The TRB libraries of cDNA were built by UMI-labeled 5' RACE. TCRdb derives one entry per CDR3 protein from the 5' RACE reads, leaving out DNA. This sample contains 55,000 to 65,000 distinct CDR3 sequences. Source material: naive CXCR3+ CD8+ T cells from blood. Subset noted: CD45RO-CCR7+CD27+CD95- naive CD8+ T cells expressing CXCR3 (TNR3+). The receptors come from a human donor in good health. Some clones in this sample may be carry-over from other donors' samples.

CDR3 residues: CATSGGEVYGYTF. This sequence joins TRBV15 and TRBJ1-2. Germline assignment: CDR1 LNHNV and CDR2 YYDKDF (reference sequence). The CDR3 has 13 residues.

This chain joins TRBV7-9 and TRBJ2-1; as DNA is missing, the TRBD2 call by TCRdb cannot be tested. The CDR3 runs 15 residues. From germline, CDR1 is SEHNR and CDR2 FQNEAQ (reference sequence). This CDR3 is CASSRTSGNYNEQFF.

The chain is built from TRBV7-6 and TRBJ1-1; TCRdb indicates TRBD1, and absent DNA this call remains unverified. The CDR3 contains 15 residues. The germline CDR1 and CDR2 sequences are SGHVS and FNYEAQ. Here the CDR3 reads CASSRSGGVGTEAFF.

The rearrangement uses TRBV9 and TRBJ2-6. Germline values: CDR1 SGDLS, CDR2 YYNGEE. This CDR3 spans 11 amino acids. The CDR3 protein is CASKGANVLTF.

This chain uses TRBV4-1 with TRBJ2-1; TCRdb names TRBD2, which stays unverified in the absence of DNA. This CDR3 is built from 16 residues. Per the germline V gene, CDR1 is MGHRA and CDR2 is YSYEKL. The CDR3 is CASSQERDLSYNEQFF.

CDR3 region: CASSATGGERTDTQYF. The chain carries TRBV6-4 and TRBJ2-3; TCRdb outputs TRBD1, but without DNA this stays unchecked. CDR3 size: 16 residues. Germline CDR1 reads MRHNA; CDR2 reads SNTAGT.

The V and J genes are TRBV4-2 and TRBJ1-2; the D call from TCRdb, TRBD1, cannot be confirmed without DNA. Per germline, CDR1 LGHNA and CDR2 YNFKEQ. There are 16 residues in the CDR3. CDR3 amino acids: CASSHADEGQDYGYTF.

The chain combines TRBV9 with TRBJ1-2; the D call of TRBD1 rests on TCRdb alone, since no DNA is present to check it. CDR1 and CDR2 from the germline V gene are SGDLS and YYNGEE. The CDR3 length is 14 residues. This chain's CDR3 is CASSPLRTDYGYTF. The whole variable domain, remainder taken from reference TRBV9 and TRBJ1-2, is DSGVTQTPKHLITATGQRVTLRCSPRSGDLSVYWYQQSLDQGLQFLIQYYNGEERAKGNILERFSAQQFPDLHSELNLSSLELGDSALYFCASSPLRTDYGYTFGSGTRLTVV.

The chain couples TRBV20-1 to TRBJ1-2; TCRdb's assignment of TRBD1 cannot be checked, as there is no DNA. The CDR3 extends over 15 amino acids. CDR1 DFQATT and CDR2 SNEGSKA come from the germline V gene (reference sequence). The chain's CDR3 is CSASSGQVDLYGYTF.

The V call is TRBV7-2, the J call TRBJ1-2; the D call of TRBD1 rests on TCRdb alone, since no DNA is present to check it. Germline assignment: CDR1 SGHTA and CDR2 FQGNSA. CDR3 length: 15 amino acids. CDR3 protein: CASSWTDRGVDGYTF.

The CDR3 loop reads CSGDWADTQYF. This chain links TRBV29-1 with TRBJ2-3. Germline loops: CDR1 SQVTM, CDR2 ANQGSEA. This CDR3 spans 11 amino acids.

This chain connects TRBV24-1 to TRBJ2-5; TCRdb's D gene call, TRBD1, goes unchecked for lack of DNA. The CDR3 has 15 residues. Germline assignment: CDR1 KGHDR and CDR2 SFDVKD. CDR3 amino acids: CATSDLRGTEETQYF.

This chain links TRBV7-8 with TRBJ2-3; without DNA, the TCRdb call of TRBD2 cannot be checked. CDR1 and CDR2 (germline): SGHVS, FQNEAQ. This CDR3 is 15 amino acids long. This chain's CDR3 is CAGGTSGGYTDTQYF.

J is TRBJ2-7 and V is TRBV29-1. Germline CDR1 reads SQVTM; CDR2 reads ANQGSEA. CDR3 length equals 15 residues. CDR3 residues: CSVEDWSDPKYEQYF.